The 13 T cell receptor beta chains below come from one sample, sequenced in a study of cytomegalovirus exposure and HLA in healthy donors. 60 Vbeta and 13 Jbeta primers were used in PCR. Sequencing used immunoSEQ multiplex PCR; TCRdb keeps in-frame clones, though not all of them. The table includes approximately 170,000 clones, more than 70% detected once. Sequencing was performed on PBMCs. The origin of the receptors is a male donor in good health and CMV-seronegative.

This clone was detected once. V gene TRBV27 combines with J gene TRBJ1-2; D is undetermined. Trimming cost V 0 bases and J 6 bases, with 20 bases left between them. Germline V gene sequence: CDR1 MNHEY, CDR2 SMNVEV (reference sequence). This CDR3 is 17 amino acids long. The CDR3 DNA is TGTGCCAGCAGTTTATCGTTTCCGGAGGAGGGCTCGGATGGCTACACCTTC. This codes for CASSLSFPEEGSDGYTF.

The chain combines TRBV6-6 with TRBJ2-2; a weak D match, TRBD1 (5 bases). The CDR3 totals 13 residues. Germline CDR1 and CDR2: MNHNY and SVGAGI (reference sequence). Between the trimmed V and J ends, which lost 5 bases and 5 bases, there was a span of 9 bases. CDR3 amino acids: CASSDRGTGELFF. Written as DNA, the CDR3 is TGTGCCAGCAGTGATAGGGGTACCGGGGAGCTGTTTTTT.

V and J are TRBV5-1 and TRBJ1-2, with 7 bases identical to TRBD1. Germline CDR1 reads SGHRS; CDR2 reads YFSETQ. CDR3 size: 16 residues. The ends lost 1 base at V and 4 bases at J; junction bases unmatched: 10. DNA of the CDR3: TGCGCCAGCAGCTTGTTCAGAGACACAGGGGTCTATGGCTACACCTTC. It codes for CASSLFRDTGVYGYTF.

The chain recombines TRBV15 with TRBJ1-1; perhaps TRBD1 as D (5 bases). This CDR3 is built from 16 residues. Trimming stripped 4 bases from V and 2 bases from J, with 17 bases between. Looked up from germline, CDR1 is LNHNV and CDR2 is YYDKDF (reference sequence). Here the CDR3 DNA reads TGTGCCACCAGCACCTCAGATCAGGGTATTAACACTGAAGCTTTCTTT. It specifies CATSTSDQGINTEAFF.

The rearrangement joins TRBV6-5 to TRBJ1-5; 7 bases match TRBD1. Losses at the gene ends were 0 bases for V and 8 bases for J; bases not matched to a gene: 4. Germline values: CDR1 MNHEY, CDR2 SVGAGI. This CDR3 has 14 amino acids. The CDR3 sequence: CASSYSGGAEPQHF. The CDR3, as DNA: TGTGCCAGCAGTTACTCAGGGGGCGCAGAGCCCCAGCATTTT.

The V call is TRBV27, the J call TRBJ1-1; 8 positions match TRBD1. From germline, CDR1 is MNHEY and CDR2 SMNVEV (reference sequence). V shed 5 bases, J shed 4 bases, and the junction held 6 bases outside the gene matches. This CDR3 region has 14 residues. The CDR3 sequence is CASSHRDRSTEAFF. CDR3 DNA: TGTGCCAGCAGTCACCGGGACAGGTCCACTGAAGCTTTCTTT.

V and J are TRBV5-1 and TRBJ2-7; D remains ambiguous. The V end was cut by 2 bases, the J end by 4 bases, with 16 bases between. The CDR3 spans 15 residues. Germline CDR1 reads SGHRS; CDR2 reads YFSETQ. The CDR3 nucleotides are TGCGCCAGCAGCTTAGAATCCAGGTTACCATACGAGCAGTACTTC. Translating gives CASSLESRLPYEQYF.

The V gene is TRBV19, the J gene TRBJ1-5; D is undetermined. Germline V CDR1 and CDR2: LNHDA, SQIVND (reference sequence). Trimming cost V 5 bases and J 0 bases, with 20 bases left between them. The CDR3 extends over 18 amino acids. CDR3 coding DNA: TGTGCCAGTAGTTTCGGGCCCTCCGGGGTTTATAGCAATCAGCCCCAGCATTTT. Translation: CASSFGPSGVYSNQPQHF.

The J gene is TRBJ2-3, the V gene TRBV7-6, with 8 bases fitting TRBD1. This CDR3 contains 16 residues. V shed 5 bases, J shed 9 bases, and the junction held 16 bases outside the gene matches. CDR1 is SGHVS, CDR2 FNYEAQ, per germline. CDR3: CASSPGRGLPRVTQYF. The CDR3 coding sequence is TGTGCCAGCAGCCCCGGCAGGGGGCTCCCACGGGTCACGCAGTATTTT. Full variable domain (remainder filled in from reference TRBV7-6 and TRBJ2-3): GAGVSQSPRYKVTKRGQDVALRCDPISGHVSLYWYRQALGQGPEFLTYFNYEAQQDKSGLPNDRFSAERPEGSISTLTIQRTEQRDSAMYRCASSPGRGLPRVTQYFGPGTRLTVL.

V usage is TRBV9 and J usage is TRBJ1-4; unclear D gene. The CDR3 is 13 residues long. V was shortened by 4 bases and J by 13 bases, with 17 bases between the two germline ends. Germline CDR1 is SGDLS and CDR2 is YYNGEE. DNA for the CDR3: TGTGCCAGCAGCCTAAGCCTAAATCCGGTACTGTTTTTT. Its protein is CASSLSLNPVLFF.

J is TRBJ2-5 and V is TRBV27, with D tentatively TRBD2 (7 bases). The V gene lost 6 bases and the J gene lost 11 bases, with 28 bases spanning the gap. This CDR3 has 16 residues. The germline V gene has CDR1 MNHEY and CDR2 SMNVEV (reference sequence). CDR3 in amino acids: CASRRGVAGASREQYF. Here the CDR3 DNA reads TGTGCCAGCAGAAGGGGGGTGGCGGGAGCGTCGAGGGAGCAGTACTTC.

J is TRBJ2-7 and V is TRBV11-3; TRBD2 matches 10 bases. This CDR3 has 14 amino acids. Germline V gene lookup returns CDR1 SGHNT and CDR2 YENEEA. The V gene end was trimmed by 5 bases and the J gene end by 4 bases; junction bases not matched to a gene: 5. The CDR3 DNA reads TGTGCCAGCAGCCCTAGCGGGAGTGGTTACGAGCAGTACTTC. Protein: CASSPSGSGYEQYF.

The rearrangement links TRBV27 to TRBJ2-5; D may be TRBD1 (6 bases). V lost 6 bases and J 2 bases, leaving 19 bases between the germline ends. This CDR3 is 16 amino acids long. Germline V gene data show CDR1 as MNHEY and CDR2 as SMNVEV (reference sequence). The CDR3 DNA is TGTGCCAGCAGGGGCCGCCCAACAGGGAAACAAGAGACCCAGTACTTC. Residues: CASRGRPTGKQETQYF.